The rows below give T cell receptor beta chains drawn from one sample of a study of control samples from healthy donors and cancer patients. The table came from immunoSEQ multiplex PCR; TCRdb's copy has only in-frame clones and leaves some out. Of approximately 87,000 clones in the sample, under 95% were seen once. Sequenced material: PBMCs. The receptors were gathered from a woman aged 35 to 49 with lung cancer. Both conserved end residues are part of each CDR3. The D gene is left open where the match is weak. Clone size is stated in some rows and not others, as once, few, many or a class when expanded.

clone size: NA; J gene: TRBJ1-1; V gene: TRBV10-3; D gene: NA; CDR3 DNA: TGTGCCATCAGCTACAGAATGAACACTGAAGCTTTCTTT; CDR3 protein: CAISYRMNTEAFF
clone size: NA; J gene: TRBJ1-2; V gene: TRBV4-1; D gene: NA; CDR3 DNA: TGCGCCAGCAGCCATGGACAAAACTATGGCTACACCTTC; CDR3 protein: CASSHGQNYGYTF
clone size: NA; J gene: TRBJ2-7; V gene: TRBV3-1/TRBV3-2; D gene: TRBD1; CDR3 DNA: TGTGCCAGCAGGATAACAGGGGGCGCGAGCGAGCAGTACTTC; CDR3 protein: CASRITGGASEQYF
clone size: few; J gene: TRBJ2-3; V gene: TRBV2; D gene: NA; CDR3 DNA: TGTGCCAGCAGAGGAGGGGGAGATACGCAGTATTTT; CDR3 protein: CASRGGGDTQYF
clone size: NA; J gene: TRBJ2-7; V gene: TRBV5-7; D gene: TRBD1; CDR3 DNA: TGTGCCAGCAGAGCGCCGGGACAGGGTCCCTACGAGCAGTACTTC; CDR3 protein: CASRAPGQGPYEQYF
clone size: once; J gene: TRBJ2-7; V gene: TRBV30; D gene: NA; CDR3 DNA: TGTGCCTGGAGTGTACCGGCAGGGAGTTCCTACGAGCAGTACTTC; CDR3 protein: CAWSVPAGSSYEQYF
clone size: NA; J gene: TRBJ2-7; V gene: TRBV14; D gene: NA; CDR3 DNA: TGTGCCAGCAGCCAGATAGGGTTTGACTCCTACGAGCAGTACTTC; CDR3 protein: CASSQIGFDSYEQYF
clone size: NA; J gene: TRBJ1-1; V gene: TRBV6-5; D gene: NA; CDR3 DNA: TGTGCCAGCAGTTACCTTGGTACGAACACTGAAGCTTTCTTT; CDR3 protein: CASSYLGTNTEAFF
clone size: once; J gene: TRBJ2-7; V gene: TRBV7-9; D gene: NA; CDR3 DNA: TGTGCCAGCAGCCCCCCGGAATGGGGCCACGAGCAGTACTTC; CDR3 protein: CASSPPEWGHEQYF
clone size: NA; J gene: TRBJ1-1; V gene: TRBV5-1; D gene: NA; CDR3 DNA: TGCGCCAGCAGCTCAACTACGAACACTGAAGCTTTCTTT; CDR3 protein: CASSSTTNTEAFF